A single sample gave rise to the 26 T cell receptor beta chains below, sequenced in a study of cytomegalovirus exposure and HLA in healthy donors. Method: immunoSEQ multiplex PCR; TCRdb's copy keeps in-frame clones and lacks some. The sample carries 71,000 or so clones, approximately 93% recorded once. The material sequenced was PBMCs. The receptors derive from a woman under 30 in good health and CMV-seropositive.

Points on this clone: The junction does not match germline at one end; this may be a read error. V usage is TRBV14 and J usage is TRBJ2-5, with D possibly TRBD2 on 5 matching bases. CDR1 is SGHDN, CDR2 FVKESK, per germline. This CDR3 comprises 15 residues. The CDR3 bases are TGTGCCAGCACCCAAGGCGGGCGGCTACAAGAGACCCAGTACTTC. This encodes CASTQGGRLQETQYF.

This clone showed up just once. The V and J genes are TRBV29-1 and TRBJ1-1; D gene ambiguous. CDR1 SQVTM and CDR2 ANQGSEA come from the germline V gene. V was shortened by 1 base and J by 5 bases, with 8 bases between the two germline ends. The CDR3 is 12 residues long. The CDR3 protein is CSVEAAGTEAFF. DNA for the CDR3: TGCAGCGTTGAAGCGGCGGGAACTGAAGCTTTCTTT.

The chain joins TRBV18 to TRBJ2-7, with 7 bases lining up with TRBD1. CDR1 KGHSH and CDR2 LQKENI come from the germline V gene. The CDR3 totals 16 residues. The junction had 12 bases not matched to a gene; V was cut back by 2 bases and J by 5 bases. The CDR3 region has the DNA TGTGCCAGCTCACCATTCTATACCGGGACAGAAAACGAGCAGTACTTC. This codes for CASSPFYTGTENEQYF.

V gene TRBV4-1 combines with J gene TRBJ1-5, with a possible D match to TRBD1 (5 bases). The V and J ends lost 0 bases and 7 bases respectively, with 16 bases between them. Looked up from germline, CDR1 is MGHRA and CDR2 is YSYEKL. The CDR3 totals 16 residues. The CDR3 region is CASSQDGGAVGQPQHF. CDR3 sequence (DNA): TGCGCCAGCAGCCAAGATGGAGGGGCCGTGGGACAGCCCCAGCATTTT.

This rearrangement joins TRBV7-8 to TRBJ2-3; 16 bases line up with TRBD2. This CDR3 has 18 amino acids. J was trimmed by 2 bases and V by 3 bases; bases with no gene match: 5. Germline loops: CDR1 SGHVS, CDR2 FQNEAQ. The CDR3, as DNA: TGTGCCAGCAGCTTCGGGACTAGCGGGAGGGAGTCCACAGATACGCAGTATTTT. This sequence encodes CASSFGTSGRESTDTQYF.

The genes are TRBV19 and TRBJ2-7; possible D gene TRBD2, 5 bases. The CDR3 sequence is 15 residues long. Germline assignment: CDR1 LNHDA and CDR2 SQIVND (reference sequence). V lost 3 bases and J 2 bases, leaving 14 bases between the germline ends. The CDR3 region is CASSIKFGKTYEQYF. CDR3 coding DNA: TGTGCCAGTAGTATTAAGTTCGGGAAGACCTACGAGCAGTACTTC.

The table lists this clone with a few counts. The chain has TRBV5-5 and TRBJ1-5, with D possibly TRBD1 on 5 matching bases. The CDR3 has 13 amino acids. Germline CDR1 and CDR2: SGHKS and YYEKEE (reference sequence). Trimming took off 0 bases at V and 7 bases at J, with 8 bases between the two ends. The DNA of the CDR3 is TGTGCCAGCAGCTTGGAGGGGCACCAGCCCCAGCATTTT. Its protein product is CASSLEGHQPQHF.

The V call is TRBV19, the J call TRBJ1-1, with unresolved D. There are 12 residues in the CDR3. The germline gives CDR1 LNHDA, CDR2 SQIVND (reference sequence). V was cut by 4 bases and J by 6 bases, with 9 bases left in between. The CDR3 DNA sequence: TGTGCCAGTAGTACCAACCGGGCTGAAGCTTTCTTT. This codes for CASSTNRAEAFF.

The chain joins TRBV20-1 to TRBJ2-7; TRBD2 matches at 7 bases. Germline values: CDR1 DFQATT, CDR2 SNEGSKA (reference sequence). The CDR3 has 10 residues. DNA for the CDR3: TGCAGCCTTAGCGGGCCCGAGCAGTACTTC. Amino acid sequence: CSLSGPEQYF.

The chain is built from TRBV13 and TRBJ1-1; weak D call: TRBD1 (5 bases). CDR1 is PRHDT and CDR2 is FYEKMQ in the germline V gene (reference sequence). The CDR3 is 15 amino acids. V was pared by 2 bases and J by 4 bases, with 14 bases between. The CDR3 DNA sequence: TGTGCCAGCAGCTTACAGGGAGGACGCGGCACTGAAGCTTTCTTT. This translates into CASSLQGGRGTEAFF.

The chain joins TRBV30 to TRBJ1-1; no clear D. Germline-derived CDR1 and CDR2 are GTSNPN and SVGIG (reference sequence). The CDR3 runs 13 residues. Trimming cost V 3 bases and J 3 bases, with 11 bases left between them. The CDR3 reads CAWRTMGYTEAFF. CDR3 in DNA: TGTGCCTGGAGGACTATGGGGTACACTGAAGCTTTCTTT.

This chain links TRBV27 with TRBJ2-1, with D uncertain. In germline, CDR1 is MNHEY, CDR2 SMNVEV (reference sequence). V dropped 0 bases and J dropped 5 bases, with 5 bases sitting between them. The CDR3 totals 13 residues. CDR3 residues: CASSLSLNNEQFF. DNA of the CDR3: TGTGCCAGCAGTTTATCTCTAAACAATGAGCAGTTCTTC.

This clone was seen only once. V is TRBV30 and J is TRBJ1-2; 9 bases map to TRBD1. The length of the CDR3 is 14 residues. V was clipped by 5 bases and J by 5 bases; unmatched bases: 9. Germline assignment: CDR1 GTSNPN and CDR2 SVGIG (reference sequence). DNA of the CDR3: TGTGCCTGGGGATTACAGGGGGCTCGTTATGGCTACACCTTC. Translation gives CAWGLQGARYGYTF.

The J gene is TRBJ2-1, the V gene TRBV7-3; 7 nucleotides match TRBD2. After removal of 7 bases from V and 0 bases from J, the junction contained 12 bases not matched to a gene. Germline V gene lookup returns CDR1 SGHTA and CDR2 FQGTGA. CDR3 size: 17 residues. The CDR3 DNA reads as TGTGCCAGCATGGAGGGTAGCGGGCTAAGCTCCTACAATGAGCAGTTCTTC. Translating it yields CASMEGSGLSSYNEQFF.

The chain uses TRBV28 and TRBJ2-5, with 9 bases aligning to TRBD1. This CDR3 is 13 amino acids long. The germline gives CDR1 MDHEN, CDR2 SYDVKM. V dropped 6 bases and J dropped 5; count of bases not matched to a gene: 4. The CDR3 loop is CASRLQGAETQYF. The CDR3 region has the DNA TGTGCCAGCAGACTACAGGGGGCGGAGACCCAGTACTTC.

The V call is TRBV28, the J call TRBJ1-2, with D perhaps matching TRBD1 (6 bases). The CDR3 length is 17 residues. The V gene's germline CDR1 is MDHEN and CDR2 SYDVKM. The V end was cut by 5 bases, the J end by 1 base, with 20 bases between. The CDR3 DNA reads TGTGCCAGCAGTCAGGGGTCAGTACGACAATTTAACTATGGCTACACCTTC. It is translated as CASSQGSVRQFNYGYTF.

The chain joins TRBV11-2 to TRBJ2-5; tentative D call: TRBD2 (7 bases). Germline-derived CDR1 and CDR2 are SGHAT and FQNNGV. V lost 6 bases and J 1 base, leaving 21 bases between the germline ends. This CDR3 contains 17 residues. The CDR3 is CASRRPGGRRGQETQYF. The CDR3 region has the DNA TGTGCCAGCAGAAGACCCGGGGGGCGCCGGGGCCAAGAGACCCAGTACTTC. The full variable domain, in which reference TRBV11-2 and TRBJ2-5 provide the parts outside the CDR3, is EAGVAQSPRYKIIEKRQSVAFWCNPISGHATLYWYQQILGQGPKLLIQFQNNGVVDDSQLPKDRFSAERLKGVDSTLKIQPAKLEDSAVYLCASRRPGGRRGQETQYFGPGTRLLVL.

This chain uses TRBV5-8 with TRBJ2-7; 9 bases line up with TRBD2. The V gene's germline CDR1 is SGHTS and CDR2 YDEGEE. This CDR3 is 17 amino acids long. With 2 bases clipped from V and 4 bases from J, the junction kept 13 bases outside the gene matches. The CDR3 loop reads CASSFFRGRAASYEQYF. The CDR3 DNA is TGTGCCAGCAGCTTTTTTCGCGGGAGGGCCGCATCGTACGAGCAGTACTTC.

The genes are TRBV5-3 and TRBJ1-4; D call uncertain. TRBV5-3 is an ORF for which the function is uncertain. This CDR3 is built from 14 residues. V was pared by 2 bases and J by 3 bases, with 8 bases between. In nucleotides, the CDR3 is TGTGCCAGAAGCTTTAGTCGGTCTAATGAAAAACTGTTTTTT. Protein sequence: CARSFSRSNEKLFF.

The DNA for the CDR3 is TGTGCCAGCTCACCTACAGTAGCCAAAAACATTCAGTACTTC. Protein sequence: CASSPTVAKNIQYF. V gene TRBV18 combines with J gene TRBJ2-4; no definite D call. The V gene's germline CDR1 is KGHSH and CDR2 LQKENI. Trimming shortened V by 3 bases and J by 0 bases, and 6 bases separated the two germline ends. This CDR3 has 14 residues. The whole variable domain, remainder taken from reference TRBV18 and TRBJ2-4, is NAGVMQNPRHLVRRRGQEARLRCSPMKGHSHVYWYRQLPEEGLKFMVYLQKENIIDESGMPKERFSAEFPKEGPSILRIQQVVRGDSAAYFCASSPTVAKNIQYFGAGTRLSVL.

The chain uses TRBV6-6 and TRBJ1-1; a weak D match, TRBD1 (6 bases). V was pared by 3 bases and J by 8 bases, with 10 bases between. The CDR3 runs 12 residues. Germline V lookup: CDR1 MNHNY, CDR2 SVGAGI (reference sequence). The CDR3 protein is CASSYQTGEAFF. The CDR3 DNA is TGTGCCAGCAGTTATCAGACAGGCGAAGCTTTCTTT.

This clone has a single count. This chain connects TRBV5-1 to TRBJ1-6; a weak D match, TRBD1 (6 bases). This CDR3 has 17 residues. Germline lookup yields CDR1 SGHRS and CDR2 YFSETQ. V lost 1 base and J 10 bases, leaving 21 bases between the germline ends. Here the CDR3 reads CASSLITSQGGDSPLHF. The CDR3 DNA sequence: TGCGCCAGCAGCTTGATTACTTCACAGGGCGGAGACTCACCCCTCCACTTT.

This clone was seen only a few times. This chain connects TRBV7-2 to TRBJ2-7; maybe TRBD2 (5 bases). CDR1 is SGHTA and CDR2 is FQGNSA in the germline V gene. This CDR3 comprises 14 residues. V was shortened by 1 base and J by 7 bases, with 14 bases between the two germline ends. CDR3 residues: CASSLGLASREQYF. The DNA for the CDR3 is TGTGCCAGCAGCTTAGGCCTAGCCTCTAGGGAGCAGTACTTC.

This rearrangement joins TRBV9 to TRBJ2-1; 13 nucleotides match TRBD2. Per germline, CDR1 SGDLS and CDR2 YYNGEE. This CDR3 contains 19 residues. With V trimmed by 0 bases and J by 2 bases, 8 bases remained unmatched. The CDR3 here is CASSVELAGGGVTYNEQFF. CDR3 nucleotides: TGTGCCAGCAGCGTAGAACTAGCGGGGGGGGGAGTAACCTACAATGAGCAGTTCTTC.

V is TRBV2 and J is TRBJ1-2; D ambiguous. V lost 1 base and J lost 0, with 12 bases in between. The CDR3 runs to 16 residues. Germline lookup yields CDR1 SNHLY and CDR2 FYNNEI. CDR3 sequence reads: CASSEDLWGANYGYTF. For the CDR3, the DNA is TGTGCCAGCAGTGAAGACCTATGGGGAGCTAACTATGGCTACACCTTC.

The J gene is TRBJ2-3, the V gene TRBV11-1; D is uncertain. Germline V gives CDR1 SGHAT, CDR2 FQDESV (reference sequence). This CDR3 contains 11 residues. V was pared by 7 bases and J by 2 bases, with 4 bases between. The CDR3 coding sequence is TGTGCCAGCAAAGCCACAGATACGCAGTATTTT. Residues: CASKATDTQYF.